One sample yielded the 30 T cell receptor beta chains listed below, sequenced in a study of Graves' ophthalmopathy and Graves' hyperthyroidism. From RNA, the CDR3 regions of TCR beta chains were amplified and sequenced. The workflow started with a first-round RT-PCR run with HTBI primers and then moved on to a second-round multiplex PCR. TCRdb called the multiplex PCR reads again in MiXCR, with one record for every CDR3 protein. The repertoire includes hundreds of thousands of distinct CDR3 sequences, 15% of them detected once, and 5.5% to 7% sits in the top ten. Sample: peripheral blood. These receptors were obtained from a woman younger than 30 with stable Graves' hyperthyroidism.

In its sample, this clonotype was seen a few times. In nucleotides, the CDR3 is TGTGCCAGCACCCCCGTCTCTGGGGCCAACGTCCTGACTTTC. Amino acid sequence: CASTPVSGANVLTF. V gene TRBV7-9 combines with J gene TRBJ2-6; D unclear. This CDR3 spans 14 amino acids. The V and J ends lost 7 bases and 0 bases respectively, with 7 bases between them. Germline lookup yields CDR1 SEHNR and CDR2 FQNEAQ (reference sequence).

The sample holds many counts of this clonotype. The chain links TRBV6-1 to TRBJ2-7; D possibly corresponds to TRBD1 (7 bases). In germline, CDR1 is MNHNS, CDR2 SASEGT. The V end lost 1 base, the J end lost 3 bases, and 10 bases lay between the germline ends. This CDR3 has 14 amino acids. CDR3 bases: TGTGCCAGCAGTGAAGTCCAGGGGGGCTACGAGCAGTACTTC. Translated: CASSEVQGGYEQYF.

In this sample, this clonotype turned up many times. The J gene is TRBJ2-2, the V gene TRBV12-3 or TRBV12-4, with D perhaps matching TRBD1 (6 bases). V shed 7 bases and J shed 8 bases, with 11 bases lying between them. The CDR3 loop spans 12 amino acids. CDR3 loop: CASKFGTGELFF. In DNA form, the CDR3 reads TGTGCCAGCAAGTTCGGGACAGGGGAGCTGTTTTTT.

For this clonotype: This likely comes from a read error, as the CDR3 has no conserved phenylalanine or tryptophan at its end. V and J are TRBV27 and TRBJ2-7; D perhaps matches TRBD2 (5 bases). V lost 3 bases and J 1 base, leaving 10 bases between the germline ends. The CDR3 has 14 residues. CDR1 MNHEY and CDR2 SMNVEV come from the germline V gene (reference sequence). Here the CDR3 DNA reads TGTGCCAGCAGTTTCGGGAAGGGATCCTACGAGCAGTACTAC. Its translation: CASSFGKGSYEQYY.

Ten or more counts support this clonotype. This chain links TRBV11-2 with TRBJ2-7; 9 nucleotides agree with TRBD1. V was clipped by 5 bases and J by 1 base; unmatched bases: 12. Germline CDR1 reads SGHAT; CDR2 reads FQNNGV. CDR3 length: 17 residues. CDR3 coding DNA: TGTGCCAGCAGCCTACGGCCCGGGACAGGGTATTCCTACGAGCAGTACTTC. This encodes CASSLRPGTGYSYEQYF.

This chain uses TRBV7-3 with TRBJ1-1; D is unclear. Germline assignment: CDR1 SGHTA and CDR2 FQGTGA. The CDR3 has 14 amino acids. Trimming took 5 bases from V and 2 from J, leaving 12 bases between them. The CDR3 DNA reads as TGTGCCAGCAGCCCGCTTGGAGATAACACTGAAGCTTTCTTT. This translates into CASSPLGDNTEAFF.

With regard to this clonotype: One end of the junction fails to match germline, which may point to a read error. V and J are TRBV7-7 and TRBJ2-2; 8 bases are shared with TRBD1. The CDR3 runs to 15 residues. Per germline, CDR1 SSHAT and CDR2 FNYEAQ (reference sequence). The CDR3 spells CASSLGQGLPGELFF. CDR3 coding DNA: TGTGCTAGCAGCCTCGGACAGGGTTTGCCCGGGGAGCTGTTTTTT.

This clonotype has a count of ten or more. The V call is TRBV12-3 or TRBV12-4, the J call TRBJ2-7; 7 bases align to TRBD1. V lost 6 bases, J lost 3 bases, and 8 bases stayed unmatched. CDR3 length: 14 amino acids. The CDR3 reads CASSLRAGGYEQYF. Written as DNA, the CDR3 is TGTGCCAGCAGCCTGAGGGCAGGGGGCTACGAGCAGTACTTC.

The table lists this clonotype with many counts. J is TRBJ1-1 and V is TRBV6-2 or TRBV6-3, with a possible D match to TRBD1 (6 bases). The CDR3 runs to 12 residues. The ends were cut back, 7 bases at V and 1 base at J, with 7 bases in the middle. Germline V CDR1 and CDR2: MNHEY, SVGEGT. CDR3 DNA sequence: TGTGCCAGCATAGGGGGGAACACTGAAGCTTTCTTT. It is translated as CASIGGNTEAFF.

This clonotype was observed many times. The genes are TRBV6-5 and TRBJ1-1, with no clear D. The germline V gene has CDR1 MNHEY and CDR2 SVGAGI. This CDR3 is 13 amino acids long. Trimming cost V 1 base and J 4 bases, with 7 bases left between them. Here the CDR3 reads CASSYFWGTEAFF. CDR3 in DNA: TGTGCCAGCAGTTACTTTTGGGGCACTGAAGCTTTCTTT.

This clonotype was seen many times. This may arise from a read error, as a much more abundant clone is one base away. The chain uses TRBV7-9 and TRBJ2-6; D is undetermined. CDR1 and CDR2 (germline): SEHNR, FQNEAQ (reference sequence). V lost 5 bases and J 0 bases, leaving 2 bases between the germline ends. This CDR3 has 13 amino acids. CDR3: CASSHSGANVLTF. The CDR3 DNA reads TGTGCCAGCAGCCACTCTGGGGCCAACGTCCTGACTTTC.

This clonotype was detected a few times. The V gene is TRBV5-8, the J gene TRBJ2-5; 12 nucleotides align to TRBD2. V gave up 4 bases and J gave up 5 bases; unmatched junction bases: 9. The CDR3 totals 16 residues. CDR1 and CDR2 (germline): SGHTS, YDEGEE. The DNA for the CDR3 is TGTGCCAGCAGCCACGAAGGCCTAGCGGGGGGGGAGACCCAGTACTTC. Amino acids: CASSHEGLAGGETQYF.

Many counts were recorded for this clonotype. This chain uses TRBV6-5 with TRBJ2-7; D gene ambiguous. V shed 2 bases and J shed 0 bases, with 8 bases lying between them. Germline V gene data show CDR1 as MNHEY and CDR2 as SVGAGI. This CDR3 has 14 amino acids. The DNA for the CDR3 is TGTGCCAGCAGTTACGACTTAAGCTCCTACGAGCAGTACTTC. Protein product: CASSYDLSSYEQYF.

This clonotype was seen many times. This sequence joins TRBV20-1 and TRBJ1-1; tentative D call: TRBD1 (6 bases). The V and J ends lost 0 bases and 0 bases respectively, with 8 bases between them. Per the germline V gene, CDR1 is DFQATT and CDR2 is SNEGSKA (reference sequence). The CDR3 has 14 residues. The CDR3 sequence is CSAREDRLNTEAFF. The CDR3, as DNA: TGCAGTGCTAGAGAGGACAGACTGAACACTGAAGCTTTCTTT.

This clonotype has at least ten counts. The J gene is TRBJ2-6, the V gene TRBV11-3; 11 bases match TRBD1. Per germline, CDR1 SGHNT and CDR2 YENEEA. J gave up 0 bases and V 5 bases, and 9 bases lay outside the gene matches. CDR3 length: 19 amino acids. The CDR3, as DNA: TGTGCCAGCAGCCACCCGACCGGGACAGGGGGCTCTGGGGCCAACGTCCTGACTTTC. It translates to CASSHPTGTGGSGANVLTF.

This clonotype was counted ten times or more. The chain combines TRBV12-3 or TRBV12-4 with TRBJ1-5; no firm D call. The CDR3 runs to 14 residues. The V and J ends lost 7 bases and 0 bases respectively, with 10 bases between them. CDR3 amino acids: CASNLLNSNQPQHF. The DNA for the CDR3 is TGTGCCAGCAACCTCCTCAATAGCAATCAGCCCCAGCATTTT.

Ten or more counts support this clonotype. V is TRBV6-1 and J is TRBJ1-5; D remains unclear. Per germline, CDR1 MNHNS and CDR2 SASEGT. Trimming removed 1 base from V and 3 bases from J, with 4 bases in between. CDR3 size: 13 residues. The CDR3 reads CASSEVFNQPQHF. The DNA of the CDR3 is TGTGCCAGCAGTGAAGTGTTCAATCAGCCCCAGCATTTT.

This clonotype was observed a handful of times. This clone may be a read error of a much larger clone one base away. Here the CDR3 reads CASSMPYLSNYGFTF. The CDR3 coding sequence is TGTGCCAGTAGTATGCCGTACTTATCTAACTATGGCTTCACCTTC. V is TRBV19 and J is TRBJ1-2; D gene uncertain. CDR3 length: 15 residues. CDR1 is LNHDA and CDR2 is SQIVND in the germline V gene (reference sequence).

This clonotype was seen ten or more times. The CDR3 is CASSLGRVGRNEETQYF. The CDR3 DNA sequence: TGTGCCAGCAGTTTAGGTAGGGTCGGTCGGAACGAAGAGACCCAGTACTTC. The V call is TRBV12-3 or TRBV12-4, the J call TRBJ2-5, with unresolved D. V was pared by 1 base and J by 3 bases, with 18 bases between. CDR3 length equals 17 residues.

This clonotype was detected many times. The V gene is TRBV7-2, the J gene TRBJ2-4; no reliable D call. CDR3 length: 13 amino acids. CDR1 and CDR2 (germline): SGHTA, FQGNSA. The germline V and J ends were trimmed by 3 bases and 10 bases, with 13 bases remaining between them. The CDR3 loop is CASSLDLGVIQYF. The CDR3, as DNA: TGTGCCAGCAGCTTGGACCTCGGAGTAATTCAGTACTTC.

The table lists this clonotype with many counts. This rearrangement joins TRBV5-6 to TRBJ1-5, with TRBD1 as a possible D gene (5 bases). The CDR3 runs 16 residues. Trimming removed 3 bases at V and 1 base at J, with 14 bases between. Germline V CDR1 and CDR2: SGHDT, YYEEEE. As DNA, the CDR3 is TGTGCCAGCAGCTCCCGAAAACGGGGGAGCAATCAGCCCCAGCATTTT. The encoded protein is CASSSRKRGSNQPQHF.

This clonotype was counted only a few times. Written as DNA, the CDR3 is TGTGCCAGCAGCTTAGGGGACAGGGTCATATATTTT. Translating it yields CASSLGDRVIYF. The V call is TRBV7-9, the J call TRBJ1-3, with TRBD1 identical over 9 bases. J gave up 12 bases and V 1 base, and 1 base lay outside the gene matches. CDR1 and CDR2 from the germline V gene are SEHNR and FQNEAQ (reference sequence). There are 12 residues in the CDR3.

Ten or more counts support this clonotype. The chain is built from TRBV6-5 and TRBJ2-7; D unclear. This CDR3 is 11 amino acids long. CDR1 is MNHEY and CDR2 is SVGAGI in the germline V gene. V lost 4 bases to trimming and J lost 8 bases, with 9 bases between them. The CDR3, as DNA: TGTGCCAGCAGTTCCCCGCCTAAGCAGTACTTC. This encodes CASSSPPKQYF.

V gene TRBV4-2 combines with J gene TRBJ2-7; 12 bases match TRBD1. Trimming cost V 4 bases and J 6 bases; bases outside gene matches: 10. The CDR3 loop spans 16 amino acids. The germline gives CDR1 LGHNA, CDR2 YNFKEQ. CDR3 sequence: CASSPQEGTGGGEQYF. CDR3 nucleotides: TGTGCCAGCAGCCCGCAGGAGGGGACAGGGGGCGGCGAGCAGTACTTC.

This clonotype has a count of ten or more. The gene calls are TRBV6-5 and TRBJ1-6; D might be TRBD1 (5 bases). This CDR3 region has 20 residues. Trimming took off 0 bases at V and 0 bases at J, with 18 bases between the two ends. Germline V gives CDR1 MNHEY, CDR2 SVGAGI. The CDR3 loop is CASSYSMGLLVSSYNSPLHF. CDR3 nucleotide sequence: TGTGCCAGCAGTTACTCGATGGGGCTCCTCGTCAGCTCCTATAATTCACCCCTCCACTTT.

In this sample, this clonotype turned up many times. The J gene is TRBJ1-6, the V gene TRBV12-3 or TRBV12-4; D uncertain. The CDR3 length is 14 residues. The ends were cut back, 8 bases at V and 8 bases at J, with 16 bases in the middle. CDR3 DNA: TGTGCCAGCGGGGAGATAACGGTGGATTCACCCCTCCACTTT. Translating it yields CASGEITVDSPLHF.

The sample holds many counts of this clonotype. The V and J genes are TRBV11-2 and TRBJ1-2; a weak D match, TRBD1 (6 bases). Germline V gene data show CDR1 as SGHAT and CDR2 as FQNNGV. This CDR3 has 13 residues. V lost 5 bases, J lost 3 bases, and 10 bases lay in between. As DNA, the CDR3 is TGTGCCAGCAGCGTGAAGGGGGACTATGGCTACACCTTC. Translated, it gives CASSVKGDYGYTF.

This clonotype was found many times. The chain has TRBV24-1 and TRBJ1-2; no clear D gene. V lost 5 bases and J 8 bases, leaving 11 bases between the germline ends. The CDR3 runs 12 residues. CDR1 KGHDR and CDR2 SFDVKD come from the germline V gene. DNA for the CDR3: TGTGCCACCAGTGCAAGGGAATCCGGCTACACCTTC. Amino acids: CATSARESGYTF.

The rearrangement links TRBV27 to TRBJ2-4; D is possibly TRBD1 (5 bases). V was pared by 1 base and J by 1 base, with 8 bases between. The CDR3 sequence is 15 residues long. CDR1 MNHEY and CDR2 SMNVEV come from the germline V gene (reference sequence). Here the CDR3 reads CASSLYAGAKNIQYF. CDR3 coding DNA: TGTGCCAGCAGTTTATATGCAGGGGCCAAAAACATTCAGTACTTC.

V is TRBV7-2 and J is TRBJ1-2; D remains unclear. CDR3 length: 13 residues. V was cut by 7 bases and J by 6 bases, with 15 bases left in between. CDR1 is SGHTA, CDR2 FQGNSA, per germline. In DNA form, the CDR3 reads TGTGCCAGCACCCGTAGAGGCTCTGATGGCTACACCTTC. Protein: CASTRRGSDGYTF.